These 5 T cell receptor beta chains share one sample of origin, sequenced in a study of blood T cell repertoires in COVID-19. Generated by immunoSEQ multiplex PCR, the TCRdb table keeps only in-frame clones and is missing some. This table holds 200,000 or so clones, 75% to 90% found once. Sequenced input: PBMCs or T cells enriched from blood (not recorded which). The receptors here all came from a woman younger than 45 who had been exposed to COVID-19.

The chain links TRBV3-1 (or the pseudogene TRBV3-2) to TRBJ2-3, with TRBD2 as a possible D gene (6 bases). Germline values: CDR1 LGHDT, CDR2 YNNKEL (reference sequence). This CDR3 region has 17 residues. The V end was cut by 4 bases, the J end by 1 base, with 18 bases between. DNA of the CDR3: TGTGCCAGCAGCCCCCCCGGGGACGGGAGCCGCACAGATACGCAGTATTTT. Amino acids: CASSPPGDGSRTDTQYF.

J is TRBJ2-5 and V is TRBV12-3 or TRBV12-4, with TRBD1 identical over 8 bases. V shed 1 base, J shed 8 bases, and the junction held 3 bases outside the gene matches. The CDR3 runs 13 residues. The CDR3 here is CASSLGTGSTQYF. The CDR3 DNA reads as TGTGCCAGCAGTTTAGGGACAGGGTCTACCCAGTACTTC.

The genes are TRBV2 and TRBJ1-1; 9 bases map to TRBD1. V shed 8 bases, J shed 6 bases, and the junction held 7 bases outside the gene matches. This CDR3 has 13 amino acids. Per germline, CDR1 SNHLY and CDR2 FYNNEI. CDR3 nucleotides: TGTGCCAGCTCCCGGGACAGGGTATCTGAAGCTTTCTTT. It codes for CASSRDRVSEAFF.

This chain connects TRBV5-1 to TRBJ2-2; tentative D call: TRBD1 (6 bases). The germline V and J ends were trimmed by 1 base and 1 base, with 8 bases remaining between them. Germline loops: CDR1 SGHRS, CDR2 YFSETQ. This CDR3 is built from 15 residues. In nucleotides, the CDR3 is TGCGCCAGCAGCTTGCACAGGGTGAACACCGGGGAGCTGTTTTTT. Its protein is CASSLHRVNTGELFF.

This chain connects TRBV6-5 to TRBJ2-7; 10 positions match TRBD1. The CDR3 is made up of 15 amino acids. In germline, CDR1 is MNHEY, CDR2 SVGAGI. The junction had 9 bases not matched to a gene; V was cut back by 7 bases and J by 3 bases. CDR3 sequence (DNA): TGTGCCAGCACCCACCGGGACAGGGGCTTCTACGAGCAGTACTTC. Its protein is CASTHRDRGFYEQYF.